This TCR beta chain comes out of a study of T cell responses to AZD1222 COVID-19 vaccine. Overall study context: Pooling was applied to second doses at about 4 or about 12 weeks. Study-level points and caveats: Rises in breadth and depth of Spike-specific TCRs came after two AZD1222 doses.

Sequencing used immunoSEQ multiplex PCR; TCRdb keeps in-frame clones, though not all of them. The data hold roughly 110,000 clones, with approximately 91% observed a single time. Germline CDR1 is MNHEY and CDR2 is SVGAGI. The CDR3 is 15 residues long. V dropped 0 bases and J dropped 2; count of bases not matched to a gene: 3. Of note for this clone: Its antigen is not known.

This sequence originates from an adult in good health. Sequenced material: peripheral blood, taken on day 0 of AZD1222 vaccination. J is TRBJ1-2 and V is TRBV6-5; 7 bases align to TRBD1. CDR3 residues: CASSYSGQRNYGYTF. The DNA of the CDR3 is TGTGCCAGCAGTTACTCGGGACAGAGGAACTATGGCTACACCTTC.